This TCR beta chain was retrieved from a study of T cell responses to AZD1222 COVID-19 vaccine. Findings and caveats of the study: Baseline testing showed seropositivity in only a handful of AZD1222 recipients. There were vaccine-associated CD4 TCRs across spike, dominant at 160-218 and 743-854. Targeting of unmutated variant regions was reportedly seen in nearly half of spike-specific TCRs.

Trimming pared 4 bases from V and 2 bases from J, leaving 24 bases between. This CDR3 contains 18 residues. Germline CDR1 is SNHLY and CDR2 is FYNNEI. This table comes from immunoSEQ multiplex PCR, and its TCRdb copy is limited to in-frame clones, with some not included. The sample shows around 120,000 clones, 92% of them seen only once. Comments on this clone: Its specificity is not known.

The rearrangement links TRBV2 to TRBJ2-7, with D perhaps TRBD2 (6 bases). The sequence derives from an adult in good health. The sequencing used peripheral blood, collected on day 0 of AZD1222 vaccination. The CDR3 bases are TGTGCCAGCAGTGCAAGGCCTAATCCCGGGACTGTCCCCTACGAGCAGTACTTC. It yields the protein CASSARPNPGTVPYEQYF.